Listed below are T cell receptor beta chains from one sample, sequenced in a study of T cell responses to AZD1222 COVID-19 vaccine. Some clones are missing from TCRdb's copy, which holds only in-frame ones; the method was immunoSEQ multiplex PCR. The table has roughly 180,000 clones, about 91% seen once. Sequences were derived from peripheral blood, sampled on day 0 of AZD1222 vaccination. These receptors were taken from an adult in good health. The CDR3 runs from the conserved cysteine through the conserved F or W. A D gene is named only where the DNA matches it firmly. Part of the rows lack a size; the others show once, few, many or a class for expanded clones.

j_call | clone_size | d_call | v_call | cdr3_aa | cdr3_nt
TRBJ2-5 | NA | TRBD1 | TRBV7-2 | CASDRGGSETQYF | TGTGCCAGCGACAGGGGCGGAAGCGAGACCCAGTACTTC
TRBJ1-4 | once | TRBD1 | TRBV4-3 | CASSQGWTGGEEKLFF | TGCGCCAGCAGCCAAGGTTGGACAGGAGGGGAGGAAAAACTGTTTTTT
TRBJ1-5 | NA | NA | TRBV5-1 | CASSLGGSSNQPQHF | TGCGCCAGCAGCTTGGGGGGATCTAGCAATCAGCCCCAGCATTTT
TRBJ1-2 | NA | NA | TRBV5-6 | CASSFSSGYTF | TGTGCCAGCAGCTTCTCGTCGGGCTACACCTTC
TRBJ1-1 | NA | NA | TRBV9 | CASGPWTAEAFF | TGTGCCAGCGGACCATGGACAGCCGAAGCTTTCTTT
TRBJ2-7 | NA | TRBD2 | TRBV28 | CASNERGGDNEQYF | TGTGCCAGCAACGAGCGGGGGGGAGATAACGAGCAGTACTTC
TRBJ1-1 | NA | NA | TRBV7-2 | CASSFQGGTEAFF | TGTGCCAGCAGCTTCCAGGGAGGCACTGAAGCTTTCTTT
TRBJ1-1 | few | TRBD1 | TRBV27 | CASSPNPRTGGTEAFF | TGTGCCAGCAGTCCAAACCCACGGACAGGCGGAACTGAAGCTTTCTTT
TRBJ1-6 | NA | NA | TRBV14 | CASSLSGNSPLHF | TGTGCCAGCAGCCTATCGGGGAATTCACCCCTCCACTTT
TRBJ1-3 | NA | NA | TRBV5-6 | CASSLAGGGNTIYF | TGTGCCAGCAGCTTGGCCGGAGGCGGAAACACCATATATTTT
TRBJ2-7 | NA | TRBD2 | TRBV9 | CASSVDIAGGREQYF | TGTGCCAGCAGCGTAGATATAGCGGGAGGACGCGAGCAGTACTTC
TRBJ1-1 | NA | NA | TRBV12-3/TRBV12-4 | CASSTTWDTEAFF | TGTGCCAGCAGCACTACGTGGGACACTGAAGCTTTCTTT
TRBJ1-1 | NA | NA | TRBV20-1 | CSARRSTEAFF | TGCAGTGCTAGACGGAGCACTGAAGCTTTCTTT
TRBJ1-2 | once | TRBD1 | TRBV9 | CASSESRDRNINYGYTF | TGTGCCAGCAGCGAGTCCCGGGACAGAAACATTAACTATGGCTACACCTTC
TRBJ2-1 | NA | TRBD2 | TRBV13 | CASSSTSGEYERSYNEQFF | TGTGCCAGCAGCTCGACTAGCGGGGAGTACGAGAGGTCCTACAATGAGCAGTTCTTC
TRBJ1-2 | few | NA | TRBV24-1 | CATSGQGLNYGYTF | TGTGCCACCTCGGGCCAGGGCCTCAACTATGGCTACACCTTC
TRBJ1-2 | NA | NA | TRBV28 | CASSSGAYGYTF | TGTGCCAGCAGTAGTGGTGCCTATGGCTACACCTTC
TRBJ1-4 | NA | NA | TRBV5-1 | CASSLAGAPNEKLFF | TGCGCCAGCAGCTTGGCGGGGGCCCCTAATGAAAAACTGTTTTTT
TRBJ2-7 | once | TRBD2 | TRBV6-2/TRBV6-3 | CASSSMGGTYEQYF | TGTGCCAGCAGTTCCATGGGGGGGACCTACGAGCAGTACTTC
TRBJ1-2 | NA | NA | TRBV6-6 | CASSSGPSSGYTF | TGTGCCAGCAGTTCAGGACCCTCCTCGGGCTACACCTTC
TRBJ2-3 | NA | NA | TRBV24-1 | CATSDPKVDTQYF | TGTGCCACCAGTGATCCAAAAGTGGATACGCAGTATTTT
TRBJ2-7 | NA | NA | TRBV6-5 | CASSLPLTQGIHEQYF | TGTGCCAGCAGTTTACCCCTAACACAGGGTATCCACGAGCAGTACTTC
TRBJ1-3 | NA | NA | TRBV2 | CASSESRPRLGNTIYF | TGTGCCAGCAGTGAATCCCGACCCAGGCTTGGCAACACCATATATTTT
TRBJ2-5 | NA | TRBD1 | TRBV7-8 | CASSHDDRGYQETQYF | TGTGCCAGCAGCCATGACGACAGGGGGTACCAAGAGACCCAGTACTTC
TRBJ1-1 | NA | NA | TRBV6-5 | CASSYTGKAEAFF | TGTGCCAGCAGTTATACAGGAAAGGCTGAAGCTTTCTTT
TRBJ2-7 | NA | NA | TRBV28 | CASSKSHWPYEQYF | TGTGCCAGCAGCAAATCACATTGGCCCTACGAGCAGTACTTC
TRBJ1-6 | NA | TRBD1 | TRBV7-2 | CASSLVPGQGNSPLHF | TGTGCCAGCAGCTTAGTTCCGGGACAGGGGAATTCACCCCTCCACTTT
TRBJ2-1 | NA | TRBD1 | TRBV7-7 | CASSFGQGQVNEQFF | TGTGCCAGCAGCTTCGGACAGGGGCAAGTCAATGAGCAGTTCTTC
TRBJ1-2 | NA | NA | TRBV3-1/TRBV3-2 | CASSPHRVNNYGYTF | TGTGCCAGCAGCCCCCATAGGGTCAATAACTATGGCTACACCTTC
TRBJ2-7 | NA | TRBD2 | TRBV19 | CASSINRLAGSAGSYEQYF | TGTGCCAGTAGTATTAATCGGCTAGCGGGATCCGCGGGGTCCTACGAGCAGTACTTC
TRBJ1-2 | NA | NA | TRBV28 | CASSPGAVNYGYTF | TGTGCCAGCAGCCCCGGGGCGGTGAACTATGGCTACACCTTC
TRBJ1-6 | once | TRBD1 | TRBV7-9 | CASSLDRGHSPLHF | TGTGCCAGCAGCCTGGACAGGGGTCATTCACCCCTCCACTTT
TRBJ2-7 | NA | TRBD2 | TRBV11-2 | CASRRGGQEKEQYF | TGTGCCAGCAGGCGGGGGGGGCAGGAGAAAGAGCAGTACTTC
TRBJ1-1 | NA | TRBD1 | TRBV30 | CAWSPGQYNTEAFF | TGTGCCTGGAGCCCGGGACAGTATAACACTGAAGCTTTCTTT
TRBJ1-4 | once | NA | TRBV7-2 | CASSLAWSATNEKLFF | TGTGCCAGCAGCTTAGCGTGGAGTGCAACTAATGAAAAACTGTTTTTT
TRBJ1-1 | NA | TRBD1 | TRBV18 | CASSTKTGGLNTEAFF | TGTGCCAGCTCAACAAAGACAGGGGGGTTGAACACTGAAGCTTTCTTT
TRBJ1-1 | NA | NA | TRBV7-2 | CASSLRRGNEAFF | TGTGCCAGCAGCTTACGCAGGGGAAATGAAGCTTTCTTT
TRBJ1-1 | NA | NA | TRBV7-8 | CASSLAATLGAFF | TGTGCCAGCAGCTTAGCTGCTACTTTGGGGGCTTTCTTT
TRBJ1-1 | few | NA | TRBV25-1 | CASSEFNTEAFF | TGTGCCAGCAGTGAATTCAACACTGAAGCTTTCTTT
TRBJ1-2 | NA | TRBD1 | TRBV7-2 | CASSLEGQGKNYGYTF | TGTGCCAGCAGCTTAGAGGGACAGGGTAAAAACTATGGCTACACCTTC
TRBJ1-2 | NA | NA | TRBV28 | CASSSQERYGYTF | TGTGCCAGCAGTTCACAGGAAAGATATGGCTACACCTTC
TRBJ1-4 | once | TRBD1 | TRBV5-8 | CASSLTGTGLEKLFF | TGTGCCAGCAGCTTGACCGGGACAGGCCTTGAAAAACTGTTTTTT
TRBJ1-6 | NA | NA | TRBV4-3 | CASSTRQPYNSPLHF | TGCGCCAGCAGCACCCGACAGCCCTATAATTCACCCCTCCACTTT
TRBJ1-1 | NA | NA | TRBV29-1 | CSVAWELNTEAFF | TGCAGCGTTGCTTGGGAGCTAAACACTGAAGCTTTCTTT
TRBJ2-1 | NA | NA | TRBV5-8 | CASSLGYEQFF | TGTGCCAGCAGCTTGGGGTATGAGCAGTTCTTC
TRBJ1-1 | NA | NA | TRBV30 | CAWSGGYTEAFF | TGTGCCTGGAGCGGGGGTTACACTGAAGCTTTCTTT
TRBJ2-7 | NA | TRBD1 | TRBV5-4 | CASSLTRDSSYEQYF | TGTGCCAGCAGCTTGACCCGGGACAGTTCCTACGAGCAGTACTTC
TRBJ1-2 | NA | NA | TRBV28 | CASSLPGANGYTF | TGTGCCAGCAGTTTACCGGGGGCGAATGGCTACACCTTC
TRBJ1-4 | NA | TRBD1 | TRBV5-1 | CASRPGTGPEKLFF | TGCGCCAGCAGACCCGGGACAGGGCCTGAAAAACTGTTTTTT
TRBJ2-5 | NA | TRBD2 | TRBV7-2 | CASSDGRRGINQETQYF | TGTGCCAGCAGCGACGGGAGGCGAGGAATAAACCAAGAGACCCAGTACTTC
TRBJ2-5 | NA | TRBD1 | TRBV7-7 | CASSLNVQGALETQYF | TGTGCTAGCAGCCTAAATGTACAGGGGGCTCTGGAGACCCAGTACTTC
TRBJ2-7 | NA | TRBD1 | TRBV7-9 | CASSSSDRSAYEQYF | TGTGCCAGCAGCTCCTCGGACAGGTCAGCGTACGAGCAGTACTTC
TRBJ2-3 | NA | NA | TRBV13 | CASSLGGGTDTQYF | TGTGCCAGCAGCTTAGGAGGGGGCACAGATACGCAGTATTTT
TRBJ1-1 | NA | NA | TRBV10-1 | CASSGQHTEAFF | TGCGCCAGCAGTGGCCAGCACACCGAAGCTTTCTTT